The source of this TCR beta chain is a study of T cell changes during pregnancy in multiple sclerosis (dated by TCRdb to the late 2010s). In terms of the full investigation: The study examined how the T cell repertoire changed over the course of pregnancy in women with multiple sclerosis.

Library creation used the immunoSEQ multiplex PCR assay. In its TCRdb copy, this immuneACCESS table keeps in-frame sequences only and misses some clones. Where compared with another copy, unresolved V genes explain less than half of these, and the others have no known cause. In this sample the table shows about 73,000 clones, around 94% of which occur a single time. Roughly 2.8% of the sample lies in the top ten. As regards this clone: The antigen it recognizes is unknown. It has no much larger one-base neighbor in the sample; base qualities were not kept.

Sequences SGHVS (CDR1) and FQNEAQ (CDR2) are obtained from the germline V gene. There are 17 amino acids in the CDR3, from cysteine to phenylalanine inclusive. CDR3 DNA is the only sequence kept; it has 51 bases, read in frame from the first base. V is reduced by 0 bases and J by 0 bases, leaving a spacing of 14 bases between them. The sequencing here drew on peripheral blood, taken in the third trimester of pregnancy. The clonotype comes from a female donor in good health, enrolled as a control in a pregnancy study. In this chain, TRBV7-8 is recombined with TRBJ1-2; tentative D gene TRBD1, with 6 bases matching. The CDR3 region: CASSLAQGIVSNYGYTF. The nucleotide sequence is TGTGCCAGCAGCTTAGCCCAGGGGATAGTTTCTAACTATGGCTACACCTTC.